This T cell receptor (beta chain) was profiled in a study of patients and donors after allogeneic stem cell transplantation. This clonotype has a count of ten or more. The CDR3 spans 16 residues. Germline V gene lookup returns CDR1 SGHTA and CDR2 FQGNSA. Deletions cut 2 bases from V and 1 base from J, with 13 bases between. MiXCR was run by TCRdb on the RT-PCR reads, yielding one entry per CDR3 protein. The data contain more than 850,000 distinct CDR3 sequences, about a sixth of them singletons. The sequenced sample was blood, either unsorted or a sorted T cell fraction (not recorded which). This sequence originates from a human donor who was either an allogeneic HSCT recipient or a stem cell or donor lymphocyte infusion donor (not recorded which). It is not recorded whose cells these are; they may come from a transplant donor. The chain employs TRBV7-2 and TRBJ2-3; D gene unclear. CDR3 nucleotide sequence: TGTGCCAGCAGCTTAAGTGTTGCCAGGCGCACAGATACGCAGTATTTT. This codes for CASSLSVARRTDTQYF.